The T cell receptor beta chain described here comes from a study of vaccination and CD4 T cells after COVID-19. The wider study: Convalescent patients, SARS-CoV-2 positive by nasal swab PCR, comprised about 10 mild cases and one severe case. Two of the convalescents were Hispanic, and convalescents were six males and four females. Points from the study as a whole: There was no significant change from around 21 to 38 median reactive clonotypes. Spike mono-reactivity was found in 304 of 307 vaccine-specific clones from convalescent patients.

Points on this clonotype: The antigen is undetermined.

The CDR3 is 16 residues long. CDR1 is SGHTA and CDR2 is FQGNSA in the germline V gene. V lost 4 bases to trimming and J lost 7 bases; unmatched junction nucleotides: 11. TCRdb used MiXCR to reprocess the PCR reads, holding one entry per CDR3 protein. The table includes roughly 30,000 distinct CDR3 sequences, around 49% detected once. Specified time point: late sampling 161 to 241 days after vaccination in three convalescent patients. Here the sequenced sample was CD4+ T cells from blood, taken about 7 months after SARS-CoV-2 vaccination. The sequence was obtained from a human donor who had recovered from COVID-19. This chain joins TRBV7-2 and TRBJ2-1; TRBD2 matches at 9 bases. CDR3 coding DNA: TGTGCCAGCAGCTGGCAGGGCGGGAGGGGTCAGAATGAGCAGTTCTTC. This gives the protein CASSWQGGRGQNEQFF.